The present TCR beta chain was sequenced within a study of blood T cell repertoires in COVID-19. About the study: PBMCs, B-cell-depleted T cells, or T cells were the source of the cDNA or gDNA that made up the material.

Symptom resolution, clearance, or two negative PCRs marked the recovered donors of Cohort 3. The data were produced by immunoSEQ multiplex PCR, yet TCRdb's version contains in-frame clones alone and is incomplete. The sample includes roughly 250,000 clones, 70% to 90% of them seen just once. Sequenced: PBMCs or T cells enriched from blood (not recorded which). The source of this sequence is a woman aged 25 to 45 who had recovered from COVID-19.

The CDR3 DNA reads as TGTGCCAGCAGCCAAGATCAAGGTAAAGCGGGCAACTCCTACGAGCAGTACTTC. Its protein is CASSQDQGKAGNSYEQYF. V usage is TRBV3-1 (or the pseudogene TRBV3-2) and J usage is TRBJ2-7, with D perhaps matching TRBD2 (6 bases). Germline loops: CDR1 LGHDT, CDR2 YNNKEL (reference sequence). The CDR3 loop spans 18 amino acids. V was cut by 0 bases and J by 0 bases, with 18 bases left in between.